Below, one T cell receptor beta chain is given with its context. The entry originates in a study of T cell repertoires in cytomegalovirus infection. In the study overall: TCR beta signatures that were public indicated CMV infection and matching HLA type.

TCRdb passed the reads through MiXCR, listing each CDR3 protein once. The sample includes fewer than 550,000 distinct CDR3 sequences, approximately 30% of them seen just once. CDR3 length equals 17 residues. Germline loops: CDR1 SGHAT, CDR2 FQNNGV. Trimming removed 3 bases from V and 0 bases from J; junction bases left unmatched: 8. The chain couples TRBV11-2 to TRBJ2-5, with 9 positions matching TRBD2. This clonotype was sampled from a human donor in good health (CMV status not recorded). Some clones in this sample may be carry-over from other donors' samples. Specimen: PBMCs. The CDR3 sequence is CASSFPIAGAYQETQYF. The CDR3 DNA is TGTGCCAGCAGCTTCCCGATAGCGGGGGCTTACCAAGAGACCCAGTACTTC. The entire variable domain, with the rest obtained from reference TRBV11-2 and TRBJ2-5, is as follows: EAGVAQSPRYKIIEKRQSVAFWCNPISGHATLYWYQQILGQGPKLLIQFQNNGVVDDSQLPKDRFSAERLKGVDSTLKIQPAKLEDSAVYLCASSFPIAGAYQETQYFGPGTRLLVL.